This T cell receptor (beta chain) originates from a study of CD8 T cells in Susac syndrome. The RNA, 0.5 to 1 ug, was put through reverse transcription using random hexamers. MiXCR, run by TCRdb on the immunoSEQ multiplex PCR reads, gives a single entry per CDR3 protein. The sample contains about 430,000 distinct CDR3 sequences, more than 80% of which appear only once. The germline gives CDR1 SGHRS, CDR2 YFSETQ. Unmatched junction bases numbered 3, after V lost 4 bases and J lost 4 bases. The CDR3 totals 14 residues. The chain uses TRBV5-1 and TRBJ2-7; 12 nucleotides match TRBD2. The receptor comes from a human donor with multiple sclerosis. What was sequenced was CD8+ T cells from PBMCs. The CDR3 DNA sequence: TGCGCCAGCAGCCAAGGACTAGCGGGGTACGAGCAGTACTTC. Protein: CASSQGLAGYEQYF.